This TCR beta chain was obtained from a study of T cell responses to AZD1222 COVID-19 vaccine. The V end was cut by 0 bases, the J end by 10 bases, with 5 bases between. Germline CDR1 is SGDLS and CDR2 is YYNGEE. The CDR3 runs to 12 residues. This clone was detected once. Its antigen is unknown. Whole-study results and caveats: Without day 14 samples, only post-peak T cell repertoires were studied.

The assay was immunoSEQ multiplex PCR, and TCRdb's table has in-frame clones only and misses some. The sample yields 95,000 to 100,000 clones, roughly 84% seen once. The material sequenced was peripheral blood, taken on day 0 of AZD1222 vaccination. This chain joins TRBV9 and TRBJ1-6, with D unresolved. This receptor was taken from an adult in good health. The CDR3 loop is CASSVEGSPLHF. The CDR3 DNA is TGTGCCAGCAGCGTAGAGGGCTCACCCCTCCACTTT.